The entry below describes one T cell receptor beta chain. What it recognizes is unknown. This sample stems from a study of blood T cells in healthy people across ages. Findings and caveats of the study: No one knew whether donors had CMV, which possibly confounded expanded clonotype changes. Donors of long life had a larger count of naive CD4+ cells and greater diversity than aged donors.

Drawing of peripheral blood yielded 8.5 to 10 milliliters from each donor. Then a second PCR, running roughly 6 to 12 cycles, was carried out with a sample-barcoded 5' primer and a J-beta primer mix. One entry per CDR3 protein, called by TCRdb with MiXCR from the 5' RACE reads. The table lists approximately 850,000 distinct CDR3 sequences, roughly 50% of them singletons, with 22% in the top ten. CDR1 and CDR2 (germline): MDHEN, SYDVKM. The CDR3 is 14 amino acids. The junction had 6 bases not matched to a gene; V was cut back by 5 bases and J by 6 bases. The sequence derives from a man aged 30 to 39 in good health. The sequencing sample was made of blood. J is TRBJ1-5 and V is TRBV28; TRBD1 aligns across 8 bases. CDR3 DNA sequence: TGTGCCAGCAGTCGCAGGGGGCTTTTTCAGCCCCAGCATTTT. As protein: CASSRRGLFQPQHF.